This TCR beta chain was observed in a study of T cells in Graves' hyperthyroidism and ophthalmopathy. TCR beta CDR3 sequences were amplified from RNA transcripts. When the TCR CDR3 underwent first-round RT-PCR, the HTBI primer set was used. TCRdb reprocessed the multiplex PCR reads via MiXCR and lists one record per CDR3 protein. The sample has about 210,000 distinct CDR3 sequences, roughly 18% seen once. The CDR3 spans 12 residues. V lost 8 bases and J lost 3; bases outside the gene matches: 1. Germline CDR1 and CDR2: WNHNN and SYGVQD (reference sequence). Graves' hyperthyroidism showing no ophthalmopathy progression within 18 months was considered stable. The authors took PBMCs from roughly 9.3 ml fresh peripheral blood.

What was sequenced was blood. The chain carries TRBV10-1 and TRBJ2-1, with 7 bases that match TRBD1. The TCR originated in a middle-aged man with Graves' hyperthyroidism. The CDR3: CASGQDYNEQFF. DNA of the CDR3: TGCGCCAGCGGACAGGACTACAATGAGCAGTTCTTC.